This TCR beta chain appears in the sequencing data of a study of brain metastases from non-small cell lung cancer. Deletions cut 6 bases from V and 1 base from J, with 12 bases between. Germline lookup yields CDR1 KGHSH and CDR2 LQKENI. This CDR3 is built from 14 residues. Produced via immunoSEQ multiplex PCR; TCRdb's table is partial and in-frame only. The table records approximately 5,100 clones, roughly 85% of them present only once. The source is a donor at least 40 years old with non-small cell lung cancer. This chain joins TRBV18 and TRBJ1-1; no definite D call. Sequenced sample: primary lung tumor tissue. CDR3 residues: CASSPRRGNTEAFF. The CDR3 coding sequence is TGTGCCAGCTCCCCCCGACGGGGGAACACTGAAGCTTTCTTT.